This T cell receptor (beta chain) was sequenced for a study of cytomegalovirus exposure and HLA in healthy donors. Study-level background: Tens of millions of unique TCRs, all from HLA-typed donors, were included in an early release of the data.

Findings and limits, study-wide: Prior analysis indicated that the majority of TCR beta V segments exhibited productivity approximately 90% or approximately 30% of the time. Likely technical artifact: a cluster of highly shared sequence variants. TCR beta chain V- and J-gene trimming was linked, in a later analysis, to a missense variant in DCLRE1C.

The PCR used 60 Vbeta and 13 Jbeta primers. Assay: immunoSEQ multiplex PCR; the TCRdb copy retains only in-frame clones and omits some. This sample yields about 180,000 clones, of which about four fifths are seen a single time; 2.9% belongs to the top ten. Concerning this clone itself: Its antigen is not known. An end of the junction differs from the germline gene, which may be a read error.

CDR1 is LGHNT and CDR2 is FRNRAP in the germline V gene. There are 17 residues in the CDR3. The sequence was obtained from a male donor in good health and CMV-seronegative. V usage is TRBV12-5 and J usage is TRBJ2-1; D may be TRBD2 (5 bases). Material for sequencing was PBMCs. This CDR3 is CASGLNSGRSSYNGQFF. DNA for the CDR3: TGTGCTAGTGGTTTAAATTCGGGGAGAAGCTCCTACAATGGGCAGTTCTTC.